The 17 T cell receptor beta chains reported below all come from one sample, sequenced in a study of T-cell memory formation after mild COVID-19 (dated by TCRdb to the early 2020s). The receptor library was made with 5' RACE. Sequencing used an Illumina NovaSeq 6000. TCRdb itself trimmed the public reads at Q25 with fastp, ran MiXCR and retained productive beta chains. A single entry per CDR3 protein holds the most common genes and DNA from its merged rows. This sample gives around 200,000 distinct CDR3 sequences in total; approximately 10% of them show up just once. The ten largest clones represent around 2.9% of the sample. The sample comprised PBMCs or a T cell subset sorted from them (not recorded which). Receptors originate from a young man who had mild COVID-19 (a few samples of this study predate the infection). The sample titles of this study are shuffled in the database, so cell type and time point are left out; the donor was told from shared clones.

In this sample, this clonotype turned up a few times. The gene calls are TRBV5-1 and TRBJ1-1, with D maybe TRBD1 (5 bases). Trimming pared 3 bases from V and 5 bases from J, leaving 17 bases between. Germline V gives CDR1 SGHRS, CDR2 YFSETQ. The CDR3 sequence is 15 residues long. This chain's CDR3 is CASSSLNPGKTEAFF. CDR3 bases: TGCGCCAGCAGCTCCCTTAACCCAGGGAAAACTGAAGCTTTCTTT.

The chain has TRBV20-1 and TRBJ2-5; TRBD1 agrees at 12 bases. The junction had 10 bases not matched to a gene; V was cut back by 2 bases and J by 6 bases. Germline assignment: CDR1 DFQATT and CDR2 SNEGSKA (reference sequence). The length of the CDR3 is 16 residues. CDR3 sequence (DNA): TGCAGTGCTAGATACACCTGGGACAGGGGGCGGCAGACCCAGTACTTC. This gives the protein CSARYTWDRGRQTQYF.

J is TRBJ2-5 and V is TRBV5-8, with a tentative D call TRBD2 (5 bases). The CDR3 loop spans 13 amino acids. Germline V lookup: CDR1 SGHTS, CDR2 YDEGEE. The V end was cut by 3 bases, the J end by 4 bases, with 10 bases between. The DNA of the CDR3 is TGTGCCAGCAGCTCGGACTCGACAGAGACCCAGTACTTC. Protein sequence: CASSSDSTETQYF.

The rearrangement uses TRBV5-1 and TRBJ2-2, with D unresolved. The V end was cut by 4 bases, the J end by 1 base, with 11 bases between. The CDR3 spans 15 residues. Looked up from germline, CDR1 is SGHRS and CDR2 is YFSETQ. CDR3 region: CASSRSWVNTGELFF. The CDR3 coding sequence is TGCGCCAGCAGCCGCAGCTGGGTGAACACCGGGGAGCTGTTTTTT. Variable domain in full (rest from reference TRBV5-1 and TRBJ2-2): KAGVTQTPRYLIKTRGQQVTLSCSPISGHRSVSWYQQTPGQGLQFLFEYFSETQRNKGNFPGRFSGRQFSNSRSEMNVSTLELGDSALYLCASSRSWVNTGELFFGEGSRLTVL.

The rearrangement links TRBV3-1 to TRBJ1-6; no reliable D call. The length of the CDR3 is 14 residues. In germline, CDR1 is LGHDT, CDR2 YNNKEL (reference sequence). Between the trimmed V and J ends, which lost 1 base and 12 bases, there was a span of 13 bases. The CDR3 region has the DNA TGTGCCAGCAGCCAAGTTGAAGGGTATCGACCCCTCCACTTT. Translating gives CASSQVEGYRPLHF.

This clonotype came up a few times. The CDR3 loop reads CASSQKGTAESYNEQFF. For the CDR3, the DNA is TGCGCCAGCAGCCAAAAGGGGACAGCTGAGTCCTACAATGAGCAGTTCTTC. V is TRBV4-1 and J is TRBJ2-1; 7 nucleotides line up with TRBD1. CDR1 and CDR2 (germline): MGHRA, YSYEKL. CDR3 length: 17 amino acids. V was pared by 2 bases and J by 1 base, with 8 bases of the junction left unmatched.

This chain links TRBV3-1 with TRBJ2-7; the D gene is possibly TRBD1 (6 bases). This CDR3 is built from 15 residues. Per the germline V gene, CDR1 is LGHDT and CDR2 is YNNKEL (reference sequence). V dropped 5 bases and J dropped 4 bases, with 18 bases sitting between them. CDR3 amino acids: CASSGLSKGEYEQYF. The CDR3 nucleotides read TGTGCCAGCAGCGGGCTGTCCAAGGGGGAATACGAGCAGTACTTC.

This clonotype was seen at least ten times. CDR3 sequence reads: CASTSQGLGYGYTF. DNA of the CDR3: TGTGCCAGCACCAGTCAGGGTTTGGGCTATGGCTACACCTTC. The rearrangement links TRBV12-3 or TRBV12-4 to TRBJ1-2, with D perhaps TRBD1 (5 bases). V lost 7 bases and J lost 4, with 16 bases in between. CDR3 length: 14 residues.

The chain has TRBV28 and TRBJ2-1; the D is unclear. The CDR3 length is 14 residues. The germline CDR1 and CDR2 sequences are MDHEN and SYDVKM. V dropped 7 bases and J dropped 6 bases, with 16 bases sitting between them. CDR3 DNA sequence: TGTGCCAGCATGAGGCTGCCACAACTCAATGAGCAGTTCTTC. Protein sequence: CASMRLPQLNEQFF.

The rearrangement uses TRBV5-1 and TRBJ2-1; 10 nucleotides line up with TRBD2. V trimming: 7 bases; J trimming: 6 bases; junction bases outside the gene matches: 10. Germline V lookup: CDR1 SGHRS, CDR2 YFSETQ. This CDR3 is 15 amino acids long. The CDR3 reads CASASGLASGNEQFF. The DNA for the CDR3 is TGCGCCAGCGCTTCGGGACTAGCGTCGGGCAATGAGCAGTTCTTC.

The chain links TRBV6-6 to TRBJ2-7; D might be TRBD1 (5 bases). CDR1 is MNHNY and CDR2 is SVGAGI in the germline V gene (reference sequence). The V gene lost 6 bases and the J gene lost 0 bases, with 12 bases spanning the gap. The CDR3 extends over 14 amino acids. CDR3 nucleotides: TGTGCCAGCAGGCCCCAGGGCGTCTCCTACGAGCAGTACGTC. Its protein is CASRPQGVSYEQYV.

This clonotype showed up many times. CDR3 protein: CASSSLLAGTYNEQFF. CDR3 sequence (DNA): TGTGCCAGCAGCTCGCTACTAGCGGGGACGTACAATGAGCAGTTCTTC. This rearrangement joins TRBV7-9 to TRBJ2-1, with 10 bases fitting TRBD2. The CDR3 loop spans 16 amino acids. With V trimmed by 4 bases and J by 4 bases, 7 bases remained unmatched. CDR1 and CDR2 (germline): SEHNR, FQNEAQ (reference sequence).

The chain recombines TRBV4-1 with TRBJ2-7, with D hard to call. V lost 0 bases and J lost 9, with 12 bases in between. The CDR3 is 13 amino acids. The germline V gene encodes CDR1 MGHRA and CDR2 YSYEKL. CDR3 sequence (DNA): TGCGCCAGCAGCCAAGAAGTAGGGCTCGGGCAGTACTTC. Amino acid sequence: CASSQEVGLGQYF.

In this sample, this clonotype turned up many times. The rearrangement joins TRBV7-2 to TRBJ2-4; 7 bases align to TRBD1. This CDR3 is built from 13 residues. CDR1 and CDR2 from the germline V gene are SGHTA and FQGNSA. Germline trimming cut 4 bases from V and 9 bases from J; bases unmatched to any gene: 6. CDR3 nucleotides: TGTGCCAGCAGCTCGACAGGGTTTGCCATTCAGTACTTC. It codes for CASSSTGFAIQYF.

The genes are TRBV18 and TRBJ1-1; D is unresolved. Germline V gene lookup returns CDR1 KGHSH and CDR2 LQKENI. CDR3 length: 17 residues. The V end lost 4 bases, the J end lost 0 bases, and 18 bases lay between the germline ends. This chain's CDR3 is CASSLHWASEVNTEAFF. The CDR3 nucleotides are TGTGCCAGCTCACTACATTGGGCCTCTGAGGTGAACACTGAAGCTTTCTTT.

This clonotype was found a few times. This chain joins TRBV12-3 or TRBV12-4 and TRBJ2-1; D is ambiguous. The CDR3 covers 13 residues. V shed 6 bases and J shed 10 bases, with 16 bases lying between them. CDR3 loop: CASSFGQRREQFF. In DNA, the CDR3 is TGTGCCAGCAGCTTCGGTCAGCGACGGGAGCAGTTCTTC.

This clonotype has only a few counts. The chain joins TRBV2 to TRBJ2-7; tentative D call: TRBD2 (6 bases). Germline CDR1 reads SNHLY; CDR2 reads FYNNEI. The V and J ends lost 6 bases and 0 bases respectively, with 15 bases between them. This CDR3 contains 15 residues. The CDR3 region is CASSRGTQSSYEQYV. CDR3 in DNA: TGTGCCAGCAGCCGCGGGACGCAATCCTCCTACGAGCAGTACGTC.